This T cell receptor beta chain was retrieved from a study of cytomegalovirus exposure and HLA in healthy donors. The study's findings and limits: Highly shared sequence variants in one cluster were likely a sequencing artifact.

A word on this clone: Its antigen is currently unknown.

PCR employed 60 Vbeta and 13 Jbeta primers. TCRdb's table, derived via immunoSEQ multiplex PCR, lists solely in-frame clones and lacks some. Of 35,000 to 40,000 clones detected, about 66% appear once; the ten largest clones hold less than 20%. With 5 bases clipped from V and 4 bases from J, the junction kept 10 bases outside the gene matches. Germline V lookup: CDR1 SGHVS, CDR2 FNYEAQ. The CDR3 has 16 residues. This TCR was sampled from a man aged 45-65 years in good health and CMV-seropositive. Sequencing was done on a sample of PBMCs. The chain is built from TRBV7-6 and TRBJ1-1, with TRBD1 identical over 10 bases. CDR3 residues: CASSPGTGEGLTEAFF. As DNA, the CDR3 is TGTGCCAGCAGCCCTGGGACAGGGGAGGGCCTCACTGAAGCTTTCTTT. Together with reference TRBV7-6 and TRBJ1-1, the CDR3 gives the full variable domain: GAGVSQSPRYKVTKRGQDVALRCDPISGHVSLYWYRQALGQGPEFLTYFNYEAQQDKSGLPNDRFSAERPEGSISTLTIQRTEQRDSAMYRCASSPGTGEGLTEAFFGQGTRLTVV.